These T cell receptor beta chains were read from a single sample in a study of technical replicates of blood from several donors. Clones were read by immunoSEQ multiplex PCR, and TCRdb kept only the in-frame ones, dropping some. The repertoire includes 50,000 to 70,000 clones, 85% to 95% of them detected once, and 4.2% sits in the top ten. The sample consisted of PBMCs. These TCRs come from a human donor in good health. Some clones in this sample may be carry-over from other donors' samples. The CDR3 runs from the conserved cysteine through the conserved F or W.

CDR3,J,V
CAREALAEETQYF,TRBJ2-5,TRBV2
CASSSSVEQFF,TRBJ2-1,TRBV19
CASSPQWGESTDTQYF,TRBJ2-3,TRBV27
CASSFLENYGYTF,TRBJ1-2,TRBV7-9
CASSLESTGRGNQPQHF,TRBJ1-5,TRBV7-6
CASRGGSITTNEKLFF,TRBJ1-4,TRBV5-1
CASFAGAKLNTEAFF,TRBJ1-1,TRBV7-8
CASSRAQGGETQYF,TRBJ2-5,TRBV7-9
CASSYTFQDTQYF,TRBJ2-3,TRBV6-5
CASSPPGLAEQFF,TRBJ2-1,TRBV4-1
CASSLSSGNREWGNEQFF,TRBJ2-1,TRBV4-3
CAIRTTLSTDTQYF,TRBJ2-3,TRBV10-3
CASSLYWSSGGPNETQYF,TRBJ2-5,TRBV7-8